This paragraph reports one T cell receptor (beta chain). Its antigen is unidentified. The entry originates in a study of cytotoxic CD8 clonotypes in ibrutinib-treated CLL. Study details: 11 relapsed/refractory, roughly 15 treatment-naive; roughly 17 IGHV unmutated.

The CDR3 is 13 amino acids. The V end was cut by 0 bases, the J end by 8 bases, with 13 bases between. Germline CDR1 is GTSNPN and CDR2 is SVGIG (reference sequence). Depth targeted 1 in 200,000 to 1 in 1 million T cells, averaging roughly 9.7x coverage per clonotype. The data were produced by immunoSEQ multiplex PCR, yet TCRdb's version contains in-frame clones alone and is incomplete. The sample shows some 300,000 clones, roughly 79% of them seen only once. Study-level findings and limits: Public clonotypes, an uncommon group, contracted or remained stable on treatment.

This TCR was sampled from a human donor with chronic lymphocytic leukemia. This specimen was PBMCs, taken before ibrutinib treatment. V is TRBV30 and J is TRBJ1-2, with a tentative D call TRBD1 (5 bases). The CDR3 protein is CAWSVAGPAGYTF. DNA for the CDR3: TGTGCCTGGAGTGTTGCAGGGCCAGCGGGCTACACCTTC.